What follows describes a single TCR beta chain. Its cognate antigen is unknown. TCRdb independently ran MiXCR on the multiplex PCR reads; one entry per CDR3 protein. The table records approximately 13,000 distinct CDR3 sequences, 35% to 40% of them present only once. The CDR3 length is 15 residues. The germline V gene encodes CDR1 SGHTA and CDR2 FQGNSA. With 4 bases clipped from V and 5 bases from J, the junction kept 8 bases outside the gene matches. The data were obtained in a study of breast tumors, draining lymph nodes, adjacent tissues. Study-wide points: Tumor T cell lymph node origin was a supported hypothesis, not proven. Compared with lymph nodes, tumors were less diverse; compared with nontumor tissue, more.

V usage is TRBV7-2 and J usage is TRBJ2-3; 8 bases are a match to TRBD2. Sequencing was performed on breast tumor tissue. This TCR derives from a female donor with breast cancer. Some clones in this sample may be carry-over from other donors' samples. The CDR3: CASSSTSDPLDTQYF. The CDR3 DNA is TGTGCCAGCAGCTCGACTAGCGACCCGTTAGATACGCAGTATTTT.